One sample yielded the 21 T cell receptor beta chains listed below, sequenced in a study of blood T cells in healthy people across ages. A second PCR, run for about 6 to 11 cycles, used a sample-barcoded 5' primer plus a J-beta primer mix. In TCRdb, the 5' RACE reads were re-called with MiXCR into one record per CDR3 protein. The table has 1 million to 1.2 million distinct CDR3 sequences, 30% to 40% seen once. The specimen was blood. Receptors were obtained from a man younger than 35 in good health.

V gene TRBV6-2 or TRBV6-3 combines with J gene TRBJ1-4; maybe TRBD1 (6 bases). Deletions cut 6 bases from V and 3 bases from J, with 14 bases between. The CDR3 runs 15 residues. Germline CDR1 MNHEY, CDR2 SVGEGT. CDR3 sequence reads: CASRRWTDPNEKLFF. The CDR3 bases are TGTGCCAGCAGGAGATGGACAGACCCTAATGAAAAACTGTTTTTT.

CDR3 protein: CASSQEGVSGANVLTF. Written as DNA, the CDR3 is TGCGCCAGCAGCCAAGAAGGGGTCTCTGGGGCCAACGTCCTGACTTTC. The chain joins TRBV4-3 to TRBJ2-6, with D maybe TRBD1 (5 bases). V was pared by 0 bases and J by 0 bases, with 6 bases between. CDR3 size: 16 residues. The V gene's germline CDR1 is LGHNA and CDR2 YSLEER.

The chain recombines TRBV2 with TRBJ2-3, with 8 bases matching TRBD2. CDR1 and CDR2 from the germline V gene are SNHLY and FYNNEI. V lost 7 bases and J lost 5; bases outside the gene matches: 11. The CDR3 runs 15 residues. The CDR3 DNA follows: TGTGCCAGCACCGGGACTAGAAGATCCCTAGATACGCAGTATTTT. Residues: CASTGTRRSLDTQYF.

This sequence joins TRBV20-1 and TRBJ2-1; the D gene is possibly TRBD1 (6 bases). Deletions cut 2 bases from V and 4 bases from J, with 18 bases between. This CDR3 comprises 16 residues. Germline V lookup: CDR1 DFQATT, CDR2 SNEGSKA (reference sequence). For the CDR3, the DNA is TGCAGTGCTAGACTCAAACAGGGACCTTTATACAATGAGCAGTTCTTC. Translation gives CSARLKQGPLYNEQFF.

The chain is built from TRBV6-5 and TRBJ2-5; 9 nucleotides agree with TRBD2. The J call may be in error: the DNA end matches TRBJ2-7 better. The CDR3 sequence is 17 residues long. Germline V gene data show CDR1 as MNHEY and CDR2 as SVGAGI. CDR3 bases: TGTGCCAGCAGCTTAACCGGGACTAGCAATTTTAAGTACGAGCAGTACTTC. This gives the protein CASSLTGTSNFKYEQYF.

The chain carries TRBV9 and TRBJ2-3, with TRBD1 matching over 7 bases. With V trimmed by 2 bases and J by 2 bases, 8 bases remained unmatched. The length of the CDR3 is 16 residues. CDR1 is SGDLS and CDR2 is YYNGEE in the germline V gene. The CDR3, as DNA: TGTGCCAGCAGCGTCATCGGGACAGACCCCACAGATACGCAGTATTTT. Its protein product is CASSVIGTDPTDTQYF.

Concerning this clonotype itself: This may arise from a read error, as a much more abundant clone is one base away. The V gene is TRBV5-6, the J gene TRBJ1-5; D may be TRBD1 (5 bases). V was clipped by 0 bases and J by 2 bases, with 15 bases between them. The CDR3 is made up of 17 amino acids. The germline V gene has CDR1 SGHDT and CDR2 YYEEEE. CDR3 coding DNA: TGTGCCAGCAGCTTGGGGGTGGACATCGGTGGCAATCAGCCCCAGCATTTT. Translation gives CASSLGVDIGGNQPQHF. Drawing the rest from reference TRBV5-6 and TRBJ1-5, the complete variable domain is DAGVTQSPTHLIKTRGQQVTLRCSPKSGHDTVSWYQQALGQGPQFIFQYYEEEERQRGNFPDRFSGHQFPNYSSELNVNALLLGDSALYLCASSLGVDIGGNQPQHFGDGTRLSIL.

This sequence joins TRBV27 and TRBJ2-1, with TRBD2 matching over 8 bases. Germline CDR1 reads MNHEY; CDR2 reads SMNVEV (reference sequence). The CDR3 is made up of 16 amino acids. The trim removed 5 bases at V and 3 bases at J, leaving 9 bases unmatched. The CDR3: CASSPNSGDRYNEQFF. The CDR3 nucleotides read TGTGCCAGCAGTCCCAATAGCGGGGACCGCTACAATGAGCAGTTCTTC.

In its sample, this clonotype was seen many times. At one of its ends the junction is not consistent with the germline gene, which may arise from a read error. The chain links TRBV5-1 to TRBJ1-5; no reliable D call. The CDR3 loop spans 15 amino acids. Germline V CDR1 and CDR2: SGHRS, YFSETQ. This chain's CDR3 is CASSLDGNSNQPQHF. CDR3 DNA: TGTGCCAGCAGTTTGGACGGAAATAGCAATCAGCCCCAGCATTTT. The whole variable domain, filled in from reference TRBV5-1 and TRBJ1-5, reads KAGVTQTPRYLIKTRGQQVTLSCSPISGHRSVSWYQQTPGQGLQFLFEYFSETQRNKGNFPGRFSGRQFSNSRSEMNVSTLELGDSALYLCASSLDGNSNQPQHFGDGTRLSIL.

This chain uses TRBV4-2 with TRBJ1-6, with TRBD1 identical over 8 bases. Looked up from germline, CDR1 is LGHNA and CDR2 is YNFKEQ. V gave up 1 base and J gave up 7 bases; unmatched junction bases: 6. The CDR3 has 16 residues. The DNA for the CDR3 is TGTGCCAGCAGCCAAGTTGTCCAGGGGGCGAATTCACCCCTCCACTTT. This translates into CASSQVVQGANSPLHF.

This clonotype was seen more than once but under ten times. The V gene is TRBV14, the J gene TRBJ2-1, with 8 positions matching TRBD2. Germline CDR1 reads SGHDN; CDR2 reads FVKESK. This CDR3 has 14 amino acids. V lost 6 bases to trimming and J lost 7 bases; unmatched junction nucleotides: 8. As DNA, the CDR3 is TGTGCCAGCAGAGGGGTGGGACTAGAGAATGAGCAGTTCTTC. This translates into CASRGVGLENEQFF.

The CDR3 reads CASSYTVAGKSAQHF. The CDR3 coding sequence is TGTGCCAGCAGTTACACGGTGGCAGGAAAATCAGCCCAGCATTTT. V gene TRBV6-2 or TRBV6-3 combines with J gene TRBJ1-5; D is unclear. The CDR3 runs 15 residues. V dropped 2 bases and J dropped 11 bases, with 19 bases sitting between them. In germline, CDR1 is MNHEY, CDR2 SVGEGT.

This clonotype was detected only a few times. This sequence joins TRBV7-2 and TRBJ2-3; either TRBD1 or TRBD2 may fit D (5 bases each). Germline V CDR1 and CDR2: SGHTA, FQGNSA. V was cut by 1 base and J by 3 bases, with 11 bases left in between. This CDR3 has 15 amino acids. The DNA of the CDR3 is TGTGCCAGCAGCTTAGATGAGGGGTGGACAGATACGCAGTATTTT. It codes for CASSLDEGWTDTQYF.

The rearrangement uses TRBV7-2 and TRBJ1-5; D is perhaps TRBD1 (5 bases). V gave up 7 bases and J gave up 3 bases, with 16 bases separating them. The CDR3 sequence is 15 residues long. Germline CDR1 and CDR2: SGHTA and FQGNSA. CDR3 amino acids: CASNKGDGYNQPQHF. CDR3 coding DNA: TGTGCCAGCAACAAAGGGGACGGATACAATCAGCCCCAGCATTTT.

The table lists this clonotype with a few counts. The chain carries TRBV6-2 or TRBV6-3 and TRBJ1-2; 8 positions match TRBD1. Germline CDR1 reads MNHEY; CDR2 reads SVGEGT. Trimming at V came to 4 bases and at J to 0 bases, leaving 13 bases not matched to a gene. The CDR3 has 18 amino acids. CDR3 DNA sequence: TGTGCCAGCAGTTTTAGTCCCGGGACAGGACTGACTAACTATGGCTACACCTTC. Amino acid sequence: CASSFSPGTGLTNYGYTF.

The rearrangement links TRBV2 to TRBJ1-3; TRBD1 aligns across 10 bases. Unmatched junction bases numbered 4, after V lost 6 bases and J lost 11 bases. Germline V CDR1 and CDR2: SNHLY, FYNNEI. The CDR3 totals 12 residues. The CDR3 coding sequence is TGTGCCAGCAGGCGGGACAGGGGTCCCATATATTTT. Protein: CASRRDRGPIYF.

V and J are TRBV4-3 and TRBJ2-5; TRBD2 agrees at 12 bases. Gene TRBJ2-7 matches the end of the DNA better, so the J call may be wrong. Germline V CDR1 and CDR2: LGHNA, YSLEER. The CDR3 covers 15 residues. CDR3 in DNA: TGCGCCAGCAGCACTACTAGCGGGGGGTTCCACGAGCAGTACTTC. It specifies CASSTTSGGFHEQYF.

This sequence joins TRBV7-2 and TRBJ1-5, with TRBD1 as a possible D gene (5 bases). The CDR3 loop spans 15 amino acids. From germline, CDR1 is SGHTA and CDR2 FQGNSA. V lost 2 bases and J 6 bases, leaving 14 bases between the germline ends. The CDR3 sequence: CASSLSQGSGQPQHF. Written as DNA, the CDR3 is TGTGCCAGCAGCTTATCGCAGGGATCGGGTCAGCCCCAGCATTTT.

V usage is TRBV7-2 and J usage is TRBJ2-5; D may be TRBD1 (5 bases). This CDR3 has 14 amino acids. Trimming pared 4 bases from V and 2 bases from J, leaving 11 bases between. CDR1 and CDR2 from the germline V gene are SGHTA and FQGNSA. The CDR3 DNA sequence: TGTGCCAGCAGCTGGACAAGGACACAAGAGACCCAGTACTTC. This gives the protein CASSWTRTQETQYF.

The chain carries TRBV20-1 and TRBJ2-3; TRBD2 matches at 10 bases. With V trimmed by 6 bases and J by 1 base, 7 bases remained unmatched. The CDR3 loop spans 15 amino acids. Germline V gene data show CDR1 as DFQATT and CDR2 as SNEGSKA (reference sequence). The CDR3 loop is CSAAKAGGGTDTQYF. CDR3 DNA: TGCAGTGCAGCTAAAGCGGGGGGGGGCACAGATACGCAGTATTTT.

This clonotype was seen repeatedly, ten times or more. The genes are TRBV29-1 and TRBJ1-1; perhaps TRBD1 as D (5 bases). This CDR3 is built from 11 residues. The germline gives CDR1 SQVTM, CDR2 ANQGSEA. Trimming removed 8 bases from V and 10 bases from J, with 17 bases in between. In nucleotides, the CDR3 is TGCAGCCTGGGGGGGTCTAATGGAGCTTTCTTT. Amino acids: CSLGGSNGAFF.